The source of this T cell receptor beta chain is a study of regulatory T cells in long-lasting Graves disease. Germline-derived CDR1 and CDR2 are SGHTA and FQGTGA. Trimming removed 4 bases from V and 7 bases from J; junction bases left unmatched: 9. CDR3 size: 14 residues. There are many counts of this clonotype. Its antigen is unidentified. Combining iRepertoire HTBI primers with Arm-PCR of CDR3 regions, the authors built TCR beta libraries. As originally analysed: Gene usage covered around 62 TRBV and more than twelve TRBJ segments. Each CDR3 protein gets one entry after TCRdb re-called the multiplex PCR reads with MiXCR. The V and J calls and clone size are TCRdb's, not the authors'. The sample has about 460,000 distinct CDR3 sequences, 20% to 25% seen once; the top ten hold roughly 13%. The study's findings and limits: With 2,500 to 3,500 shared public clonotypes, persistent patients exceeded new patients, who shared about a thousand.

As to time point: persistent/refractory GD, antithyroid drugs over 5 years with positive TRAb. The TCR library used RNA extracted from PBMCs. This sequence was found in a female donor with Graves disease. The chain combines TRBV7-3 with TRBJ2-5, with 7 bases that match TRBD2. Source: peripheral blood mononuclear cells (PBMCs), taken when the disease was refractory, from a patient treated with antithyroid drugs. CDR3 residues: CASSSQGTGGTQYF. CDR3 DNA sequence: TGTGCCAGCAGCTCTCAAGGCACGGGAGGGACCCAGTACTTC. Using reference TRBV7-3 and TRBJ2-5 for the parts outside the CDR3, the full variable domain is GAGVSQTPSNKVTEKGKYVELRCDPISGHTALYWYRQSLGQGPEFLIYFQGTGAADDSGLPNDRFFAVRPEGSVSTLKIQRTERGDSAVYLCASSSQGTGGTQYFGPGTRLLVL.